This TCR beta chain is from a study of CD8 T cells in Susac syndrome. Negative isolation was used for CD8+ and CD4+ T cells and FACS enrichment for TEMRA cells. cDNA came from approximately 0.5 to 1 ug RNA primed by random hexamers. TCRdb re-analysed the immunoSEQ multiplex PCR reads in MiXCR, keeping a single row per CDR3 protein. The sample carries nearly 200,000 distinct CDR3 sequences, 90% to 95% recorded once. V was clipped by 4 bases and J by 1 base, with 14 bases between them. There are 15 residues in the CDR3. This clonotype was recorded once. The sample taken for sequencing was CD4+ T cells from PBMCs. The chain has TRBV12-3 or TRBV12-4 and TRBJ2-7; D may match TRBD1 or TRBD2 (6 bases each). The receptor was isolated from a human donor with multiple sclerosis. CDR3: CASSSQRGASYEQYF. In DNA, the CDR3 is TGTGCCAGCAGTTCCCAAAGGGGGGCTTCCTACGAGCAGTACTTC.